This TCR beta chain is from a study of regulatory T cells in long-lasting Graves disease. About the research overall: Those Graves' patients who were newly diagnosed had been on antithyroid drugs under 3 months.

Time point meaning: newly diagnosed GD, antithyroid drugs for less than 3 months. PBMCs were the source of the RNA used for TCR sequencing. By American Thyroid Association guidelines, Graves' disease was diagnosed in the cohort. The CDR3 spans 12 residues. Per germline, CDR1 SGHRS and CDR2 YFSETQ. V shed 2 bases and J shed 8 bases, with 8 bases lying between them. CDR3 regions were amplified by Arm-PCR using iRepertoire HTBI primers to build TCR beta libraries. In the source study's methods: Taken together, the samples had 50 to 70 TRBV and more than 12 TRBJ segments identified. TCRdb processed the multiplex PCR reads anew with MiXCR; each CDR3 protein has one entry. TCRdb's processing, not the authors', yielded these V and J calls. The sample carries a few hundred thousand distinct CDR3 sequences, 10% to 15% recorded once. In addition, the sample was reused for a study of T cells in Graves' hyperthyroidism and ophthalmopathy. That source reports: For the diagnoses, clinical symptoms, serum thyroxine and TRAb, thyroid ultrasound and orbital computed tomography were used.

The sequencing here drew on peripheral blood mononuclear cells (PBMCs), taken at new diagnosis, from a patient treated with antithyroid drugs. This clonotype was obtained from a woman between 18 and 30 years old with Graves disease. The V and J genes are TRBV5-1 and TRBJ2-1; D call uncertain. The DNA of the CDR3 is TGCGCCAGCAGCTTTGAGGACGATGAGCAGTTCTTC. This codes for CASSFEDDEQFF. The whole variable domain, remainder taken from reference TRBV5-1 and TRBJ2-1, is KAGVTQTPRYLIKTRGQQVTLSCSPISGHRSVSWYQQTPGQGLQFLFEYFSETQRNKGNFPGRFSGRQFSNSRSEMNVSTLELGDSALYLCASSFEDDEQFFGPGTRLTVL.